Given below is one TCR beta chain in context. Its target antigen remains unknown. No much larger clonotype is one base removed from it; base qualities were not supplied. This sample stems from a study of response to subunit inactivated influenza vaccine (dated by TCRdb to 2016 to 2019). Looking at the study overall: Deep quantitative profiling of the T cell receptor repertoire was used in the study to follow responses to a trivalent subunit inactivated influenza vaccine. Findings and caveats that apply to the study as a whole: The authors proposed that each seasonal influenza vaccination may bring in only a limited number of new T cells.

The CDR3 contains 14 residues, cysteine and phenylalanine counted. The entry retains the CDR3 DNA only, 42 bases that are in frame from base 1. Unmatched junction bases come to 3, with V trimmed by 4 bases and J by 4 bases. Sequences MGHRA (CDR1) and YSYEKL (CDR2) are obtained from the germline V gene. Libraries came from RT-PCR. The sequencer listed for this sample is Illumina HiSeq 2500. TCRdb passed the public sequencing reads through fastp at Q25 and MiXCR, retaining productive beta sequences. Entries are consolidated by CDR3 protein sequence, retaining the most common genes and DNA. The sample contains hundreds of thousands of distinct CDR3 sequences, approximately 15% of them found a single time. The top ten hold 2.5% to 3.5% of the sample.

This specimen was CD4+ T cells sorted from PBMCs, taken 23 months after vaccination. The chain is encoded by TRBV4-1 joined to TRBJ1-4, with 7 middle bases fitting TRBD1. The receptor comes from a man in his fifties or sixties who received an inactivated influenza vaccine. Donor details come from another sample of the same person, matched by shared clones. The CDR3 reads CASSLRDSNEKLFF. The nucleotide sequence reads TGCGCCAGCAGCCTCCGGGACAGTAATGAAAAACTGTTTTTT.